Reported below is one T cell receptor (beta chain). It lacks a known antigen. The sample holds no much larger clone one base away, and base qualities are not on file. The data derive from a study of shared clonotypes between healthy human individuals (dated by TCRdb to about 2020). Background for the entire study: A couple of women and three men aged 18 to 49 years were included in the cohort. For each donor, CD4 naive and CD4 memory were each given three plates, CD8 naive was given two plates, and CD8 memory was given one plate. To estimate repertoire size and how much clonotype sharing occurs between individuals, the study deeply sequenced the blood TCR repertoires of five healthy adults. Libraries were prepared and TCR repertoires were sequenced by different laboratories using diverse techniques, in order to increase sequencing depth and limit assay-specific biases. Each donor's leukapheresis produced roughly between roughly 0.85 and 10 billion PBMCs.

Its CDR3 holds 15 amino acids, cysteine through phenylalanine. Only the CDR3 portion is preserved as DNA: 45 bases, with reading frame beginning at the first base. V lost 5 bases and J lost 6 bases; the stretch between them is 18 bases long. From the germline V gene, CDR1 is SGHTA and CDR2 is FQGTGA. Beyond this particular receptor, the publication reports: Larger estimated clonotype richness was generally found for naive subsets than for memory subsets. Rarefaction of sorted-subset datasets indicated incomplete sequencing despite the large sequencing depth. Sharing across several donors was observed for approximately 4.6% of naive CD4, over 3% of naive CD8, about 2.3% of memory CD4, and about 0.38% of memory CD8 clonotypes. Compared with non-shared clonotypes, the clonotypes found in all four sorted-subset donors had higher generation probabilities. The small number of donors limited the genetic and exposure-history diversity represented. Pairwise subsampling led to the expectation that sequencing depth would affect the degree of clonotype sharing among donors. Sampling was restricted to blood, and TCR repertoires in tissues likely differ from the TCR repertoires found in blood.

Donors were healthy HIV-negative adults with no recently reported acute infections or vaccinations. Every donor was a Caucasian adult residing in Nashville, Tennessee, USA. CD4+ T cells were enriched through magnetic negative selection, after which naive cells were positively selected on CD45RA and the remaining negative fraction served as the memory subset. Blood was collected by leukapheresis, and PBMCs were isolated by Ficoll-Histopaque density gradient centrifugation and then cryopreserved in liquid nitrogen vapor phase. Purity and quantity of every magnetically sorted T cell population were checked by analytical flow cytometry. Genomic DNA was isolated from every sorted fraction and measured by UV absorbance on a Nanodrop 2000c. TCR CDR3 regions were amplified from genomic DNA by multiplex PCR using the deep immunoSEQ assay. For each cell subset, the extracted genomic DNA was distributed evenly across all wells of several immunoSEQ 96-well plates, and each plate served as one replicate. For sorted subsets, approximately 210 ng genomic DNA, equal to 30,000 to 35,000 T cell genomes, was loaded into each replicate PCR. Purified libraries were measured with a Qubit 3.0 fluorometer, size-checked on a Bioanalyzer 2100, and measured again with the KAPA Library Quantification kit. Every immunoSEQ 96-well plate was sequenced on a separate single-read 150-cycle Illumina NextSeq 550 flow cell. The authors processed their data as follows. Because the immunoSEQ output included only junctional sequences and no quality scores, the filtering could not be the same as the filtering used for full-length reads. To assign V/J genes and CDR3, sequences were annotated against IMGT germline references using PyIR, a Python wrapper for IgBLAST v1.9. Reads were filtered out if the reads had weak V/J assignments (E-value above 1e-6), no CDR3, stop codons, out-of-frame junctions, or ambiguous translated residues. V3J clonotypes were defined as sequences sharing the same inferred V gene, J gene, and CDR3 amino acid sequence. To compute the percentage overlap between repertoires, the number of shared unique clonotypes was divided by the size of the smaller repertoire. Repertoire richness was assessed with RTK rarefaction, the Chao1 estimator, and Recon v2.1 estimates of unobserved clonotypes. OLGA was used to compute generation probabilities for all TCRbeta clonotypes that the gDNA method yielded from four donors. Entries here come from immuneACCESS through TCRdb and include only in-frame sequences with V and J called. Some clones fail to appear in such tables; in the studies checked, an unresolved V gene covers under half of the shortfall, and the cause of the remainder is unknown. The DNA was the basis for D and trimming; V, J and clone size are from that table. A total of about 2.3 million clones appear in this sample, around 93% of them only once. The ten largest clonotypes hold 0.37% of the sample.

The TCR comes from a young man in good health. Some clones in this sample may be carry-over from other donors' samples. The sample taken for sequencing was naive CD4+ T cells from PBMCs. The intended sense of this specimen's cell subset or site label: CD45RA+ positively selected. The V and J segments used are TRBV7-3 and TRBJ2-3; a tentative D match to TRBD2 spans 6 bases. Here the CDR3 is given as CASSRAAGKADTQYF. The DNA sequence is as follows: TGTGCCAGCAGCCGCGCAGCGGGCAAGGCCGATACGCAGTATTTT.